The present T cell receptor (beta chain) was sequenced within a study of OX40 agonist ivuxolimab in advanced cancers. The table came from immunoSEQ multiplex PCR; TCRdb's copy has only in-frame clones and leaves some out. The sample lists fewer than 80,000 clones; approximately 86% were seen once. V shed 5 bases, J shed 4 bases, and the junction held 10 bases outside the gene matches. From germline, CDR1 is MGHRA and CDR2 YSYEKL. There are 17 residues in the CDR3. The gene calls are TRBV4-1 and TRBJ2-6; TRBD1 matches at 8 bases. The sample consisted of CD4+ or CD8+ T cells sorted from blood, taken in a trial of the OX40 agonist ivuxolimab. The sequence came from an adult with an advanced solid tumor such as melanoma, head and neck, liver or kidney cancer. Here the CDR3 reads CASSTRQGAGGANVLTF. As DNA, the CDR3 is TGCGCCAGCAGCACTAGGCAGGGGGCTGGGGGGGCCAACGTCCTGACTTTC.